Below are 17 T cell receptor beta chains sequenced from a single sample in a study of blood T cells in healthy people across ages. A J-beta primer mix and a sample-barcoded 5' primer were used in a second PCR of roughly 7 to 12 cycles. TCRdb reprocessed the 5' RACE reads with MiXCR, giving one entry per CDR3 protein. The table has about 840,000 distinct CDR3 sequences, 25% to 35% seen once. The same data also went into a second study, on T cells of mothers and their children.

The sequencing sample was made of blood. Receptors were obtained from a middle-aged woman in good health.

The chain links TRBV28 to TRBJ1-6; tentative D call: TRBD1 (5 bases). Trimming left V 6 bases short and J 4 bases short, with 16 bases between. The CDR3 runs 16 residues. The germline gives CDR1 MDHEN, CDR2 SYDVKM. The DNA for the CDR3 is TGTGCCAGCAGGCCTACAGGTGCCCTGTATAATTCACCCCTCCACTTT. Translation: CASRPTGALYNSPLHF. Full variable domain (missing parts from reference TRBV28 and TRBJ1-6): DVKVTQSSRYLVKRTGEKVFLECVQDMDHENMFWYRQDPGLGLRLIYFSYDVKMKEKGDIPEGYSVSREKKERFSLILESASTNQTSMYLCASRPTGALYNSPLHFGNGTRLTVT.

This clonotype has at least ten counts. The chain carries TRBV12-3 or TRBV12-4 and TRBJ2-7; D not certain. The CDR3 is 13 amino acids. V gave up 6 bases and J gave up 3 bases, with 12 bases separating them. Written as DNA, the CDR3 is TGTGCCAGCAGCGGAACGGCAAACTACGAGCAGTACTTC. The encoded protein is CASSGTANYEQYF.

This chain connects TRBV10-3 to TRBJ1-1; TRBD1 is a possible D gene (5 bases). The CDR3 is made up of 14 amino acids. Trimming shortened V by 0 bases and J by 5 bases, and 10 bases separated the two germline ends. Per the germline V gene, CDR1 is ENHRY and CDR2 is SYGVKD. For the CDR3, the DNA is TGTGCCATCAGTGAGTCAGGCGGGGGAACTGAAGCTTTCTTT. Amino acids: CAISESGGGTEAFF.

This clonotype occurred a few times. V gene TRBV2 combines with J gene TRBJ1-5; D uncertain. Trimming took off 8 bases at V and 10 bases at J, with 9 bases between the two ends. The germline V gene encodes CDR1 SNHLY and CDR2 FYNNEI. The CDR3 has 10 amino acids. The CDR3 sequence is CASQRVPQHF. In nucleotides, the CDR3 is TGTGCCAGCCAGCGGGTCCCCCAGCATTTT.

A word on this clonotype: With a much larger clone just one base away, this may be a read error. The rearrangement joins TRBV4-3 to TRBJ2-5; D may be TRBD2 (5 bases). V lost 0 bases to trimming and J lost 14 bases, with 16 bases between them. The germline V gene has CDR1 LGHNA and CDR2 YSLEER. The CDR3 covers 13 residues. CDR3 in DNA: TGCGCCAGCAGCCAAGATCATATCGGGGAGCACTACTTC. Residues: CASSQDHIGEHYF.

Remarks on this clonotype: Given a much more abundant clone one base away, this may be a read error. This rearrangement joins TRBV7-2 to TRBJ2-4; 12 bases agree with TRBD2. CDR3 size: 19 residues. V shed 5 bases and J 3 bases; nucleotides not matched to a gene: 14. CDR1 and CDR2 (germline): SGHTA, FQGNSA. The CDR3 protein is CASSRGPSGGAVGKNIQYF. The CDR3 coding sequence is TGTGCCAGCAGCCGGGGGCCTAGCGGGGGGGCTGTCGGCAAAAACATTCAGTACTTC.

V is TRBV28 and J is TRBJ2-1; D remains ambiguous. The germline V gene encodes CDR1 MDHEN and CDR2 SYDVKM. This CDR3 is 15 amino acids long. The ends were cut back, 5 bases at V and 2 bases at J, with 13 bases in the middle. In nucleotides, the CDR3 is TGTGCCAGCAGTACAACAGTTCTCCCCTACAATGAGCAGTTCTTC. Protein product: CASSTTVLPYNEQFF.

In regard to this clonotype: The junction departs from the called germline gene at one end, perhaps through a read error. The chain carries TRBV2 and TRBJ2-1; D possibly matches TRBD1 or TRBD2 (5 bases each). Germline values: CDR1 SNHLY, CDR2 FYNNEI. CDR3 length: 14 amino acids. This chain's CDR3 is CASSDGTGNNGQFF. The CDR3 DNA reads TGTGCCAGCAGTGACGGGACCGGAAACAATGGGCAGTTCTTC.

This chain joins TRBV12-3 or TRBV12-4 and TRBJ2-2, with D maybe TRBD2 (5 bases). V was shortened by 3 bases and J by 4 bases, with 12 bases between the two germline ends. The CDR3 totals 15 residues. The CDR3 is CASSFGRTPTGELFF. CDR3 DNA: TGTGCCAGCAGTTTTGGCAGGACTCCCACCGGGGAGCTGTTTTTT.

This clonotype was counted between two and nine times. J is TRBJ2-7 and V is TRBV10-3, with 11 bases identical to TRBD1. Germline V gives CDR1 ENHRY, CDR2 SYGVKD. Losses at the gene ends were 8 bases for V and 2 bases for J; bases not matched to a gene: 5. This CDR3 is 14 amino acids long. The CDR3 loop is CAIGVGQGAYEQYF. The CDR3 nucleotides are TGTGCCATCGGGGTGGGACAGGGGGCCTACGAGCAGTACTTC.

The chain is built from TRBV9 and TRBJ1-4, with a weak D call TRBD1 (5 bases). Germline-derived CDR1 and CDR2 are SGDLS and YYNGEE. The CDR3 length is 13 residues. V was shortened by 0 bases and J by 10 bases, with 10 bases between the two germline ends. This CDR3 reads CASSVGQGGKLFF. As DNA, the CDR3 is TGTGCCAGCAGCGTAGGCCAGGGTGGAAAACTGTTTTTT.

In this sample, this clonotype turned up a few times. The CDR3 DNA sequence: TGTGCCAGCAGCTTATCTGGGGGGGTTAAAGCTTTCTTT. Translation: CASSLSGGVKAFF. The chain combines TRBV7-2 with TRBJ1-1; the D gene is possibly TRBD1 (5 bases). CDR3 length: 13 amino acids. Per germline, CDR1 SGHTA and CDR2 FQGNSA. V lost 2 bases and J lost 9, with 13 bases in between.

This chain links TRBV29-1 with TRBJ1-1; no clear D. This CDR3 region has 12 residues. Germline V gene sequence: CDR1 SQVTM, CDR2 ANQGSEA. Trimming pared 4 bases from V and 3 bases from J, leaving 9 bases between. DNA of the CDR3: TGCAGCGTTGGGACGTTCGACACTGAAGCTTTCTTT. Amino acid sequence: CSVGTFDTEAFF.

This clonotype was observed a few times. The chain links TRBV24-1 to TRBJ2-4; 9 bases line up with TRBD1. The DNA end is more similar to TRBJ2-7, so the J call may be wrong. Germline V gene data show CDR1 as KGHDR and CDR2 as SFDVKD. The length of the CDR3 is 15 residues. The CDR3 sequence: CATSDSGTGKGEQYF. The CDR3 DNA is TGTGCCACCAGTGATAGCGGGACAGGGAAGGGCGAGCAGTACTTC.

The gene calls are TRBV7-3 and TRBJ2-3; D call uncertain. The CDR3 loop spans 16 amino acids. The germline CDR1 and CDR2 sequences are SGHTA and FQGTGA. V lost 4 bases, J lost 0 bases, and 14 bases lay in between. The CDR3 loop reads CASSSQLIESTDTQYF. CDR3 DNA: TGTGCCAGCAGCTCCCAACTAATAGAAAGCACAGATACGCAGTATTTT.

This clonotype turned up a few times. This chain joins TRBV30 and TRBJ2-7; 7 bases are a match to TRBD1. The V and J ends lost 3 bases and 7 bases, in that order; junction bases with no gene match: 9. Germline V CDR1 and CDR2: GTSNPN, SVGIG (reference sequence). The CDR3 has 13 amino acids. For the CDR3, the DNA is TGTGCCTGGAGCCGGGACAGTACGGCGGAGCAGTACTTC. Amino acids: CAWSRDSTAEQYF.

Details on this clonotype: A much larger clonotype is one base distant, so this may be a read error. This chain joins TRBV6-5 and TRBJ2-4; D gene ambiguous. CDR1 is MNHEY and CDR2 is SVGAGI in the germline V gene. This CDR3 region has 15 residues. The CDR3 spells CAGSRFVGAKNIQYF. CDR3 bases: TGTGCCGGCAGTAGATTCGTGGGGGCCAAAAACATTCAGTACTTC.